These 20 T cell receptor beta chains originate from one sample sequenced in a study of T cell therapy after organ transplantation (dated by TCRdb to the late 2010s). These receptors have no known antigen. Library preparation employed the immunoSEQ multiplex PCR assay. The table was pulled from immuneACCESS by TCRdb, which kept in-frame rearrangements only. Such tables lose some clones; where checked, under half of the loss comes from unresolved V genes, and the rest has no known cause. This sample is represented by some 48,000 clones; about 94% of them were singletons. The top ten hold 2.5% to 4% of the sample. What this sample's time point label stands for: before start of T cell therapy. Sequences were derived from CD8+ T cells from blood, sampled before autologous CMV-specific T cell therapy. These receptor sequences come from a human patient who had received a solid organ transplant and had CMV disease.

J is TRBJ2-7 and V is TRBV5-1; D is undetermined. Looked up from germline, CDR1 is SGHRS and CDR2 is YFSETQ. The length of the CDR3 is 13 residues. Trimming stripped 5 bases from V and 3 bases from J, with 12 bases between. The CDR3 reads CASRAEWDYEQYF. DNA of the CDR3: TGCGCCAGCAGGGCCGAATGGGACTACGAGCAGTACTTC.

The chain joins TRBV7-9 to TRBJ1-4; 10 nucleotides align to TRBD1. The CDR3 is 19 residues long. The V and J ends lost 2 bases and 1 base, in that order; junction bases with no gene match: 10. Germline CDR1 is SEHNR and CDR2 is FQNEAQ (reference sequence). CDR3 protein: CASSLPGQGPRVTNEKLFF. The CDR3 coding sequence is TGTGCCAGCAGCTTACCGGGACAGGGGCCCCGAGTAACTAATGAAAAACTGTTTTTT.

A single count supports this clone. The chain uses TRBV4-3 and TRBJ1-1; D gene ambiguous. Between the trimmed V and J ends, which lost 0 bases and 3 bases, there was a span of 11 bases. Germline CDR1 reads LGHNA; CDR2 reads YSLEER. The CDR3 is made up of 15 amino acids. The CDR3 region has the DNA TGCGCCAGCAGCCAAGATAGGGAAATGGACACTGAAGCTTTCTTT. Encoded protein: CASSQDREMDTEAFF.

The J gene is TRBJ2-7, the V gene TRBV5-1, with 7 bases aligning to TRBD2. The CDR3 is 15 residues long. CDR1 and CDR2 (germline): SGHRS, YFSETQ. The V gene end was trimmed by 4 bases and the J gene end by 1 base; junction bases not matched to a gene: 8. For the CDR3, the DNA is TGCGCCAGCAGCCTTTCCTCTAGCGGTTCCTACGAGCAGTACTTC. Translating gives CASSLSSSGSYEQYF.

The chain employs TRBV27 and TRBJ1-4; possible D gene TRBD1, 5 bases. Germline CDR1 reads MNHEY; CDR2 reads SMNVEV (reference sequence). The CDR3 has 15 amino acids. Trimming stripped 4 bases from V and 0 bases from J, with 9 bases between. The CDR3 loop is CASSSVQATNEKLFF. CDR3 coding DNA: TGTGCCAGCAGTTCGGTACAGGCAACTAATGAAAAACTGTTTTTT. Filled out from reference TRBV27 and TRBJ1-4, the complete variable domain reads EAQVTQNPRYLITVTGKKLTVTCSQNMNHEYMSWYRQDPGLGLRQIYYSMNVEVTDKGDVPEGYKVSRKEKRNFPLILESPSPNQTSLYFCASSSVQATNEKLFFGSGTQLSVL.

This chain connects TRBV2 to TRBJ2-6; D remains ambiguous. CDR3 length: 14 residues. Germline CDR1 and CDR2: SNHLY and FYNNEI. V lost 4 bases to trimming and J lost 0 bases, with 4 bases between them. The CDR3 DNA reads as TGTGCCAGCAGTGTGGGCTCTGGGGCCAACGTCCTGACTTTC. It yields the protein CASSVGSGANVLTF.

The chain couples TRBV27 to TRBJ1-1; D gene unclear. Germline V gene data show CDR1 as MNHEY and CDR2 as SMNVEV (reference sequence). Between the trimmed V and J ends, which lost 8 bases and 1 base, there was a span of 17 bases. The CDR3 is 15 amino acids. For the CDR3, the DNA is TGTGCCAGCCGGACCCATCCCGGCGGGAACACTGAAGCTTTCTTT. Amino acid sequence: CASRTHPGGNTEAFF.

In the case of this clone: Relative to the germline gene, one junction end is altered; a read error may explain this. V and J are TRBV19 and TRBJ1-6, with 8 bases matching TRBD1. The CDR3 consists of 15 residues. Per germline, CDR1 LNHDA and CDR2 SQIVND (reference sequence). CDR3: CASSIRGQGFSPLHF. The CDR3 DNA reads TGTGCCAGCAGTATCCGTGGACAGGGATTCTCACCCCTCCACTTT.

This clone was recorded once. This sequence joins TRBV2 and TRBJ2-1, with 11 bases fitting TRBD2. The CDR3 has 19 residues. Germline values: CDR1 SNHLY, CDR2 FYNNEI. V lost 0 bases, J lost 3 bases, and 10 bases stayed unmatched. The CDR3 DNA follows: TGTGCCAGCAGTGAAGCCCAGACCGGGACTAGCGGTCTCTACAATGAGCAGTTCTTC. As protein: CASSEAQTGTSGLYNEQFF.

This sequence joins TRBV5-6 and TRBJ2-2; D remains ambiguous. Trimming pared 1 base from V and 5 bases from J, leaving 3 bases between. The length of the CDR3 is 12 residues. Germline V gene sequence: CDR1 SGHDT, CDR2 YYEEEE. CDR3 in amino acids: CASSLITGELFF. The CDR3 nucleotides read TGTGCCAGCAGCTTGATTACCGGGGAGCTGTTTTTT.

The J gene is TRBJ2-7, the V gene TRBV29-1; D may be TRBD2 (6 bases). The V end lost 0 bases, the J end lost 4 bases, and 10 bases lay between the germline ends. The CDR3 sequence is 13 residues long. Germline V gives CDR1 SQVTM, CDR2 ANQGSEA. The CDR3 bases are TGCAGCGTTGAAGACGGGAGACCATACGAGCAGTACTTC. Translation: CSVEDGRPYEQYF.

The table lists this clone with a few counts. The chain has TRBV29-1 and TRBJ1-1, with D perhaps TRBD1 (5 bases). The CDR3 runs 10 residues. Germline assignment: CDR1 SQVTM and CDR2 ANQGSEA. Trimming left V 8 bases short and J 3 bases short, with 7 bases between. The CDR3 here is CSSGDTEAFF. The DNA of the CDR3 is TGCAGCTCGGGGGACACTGAAGCTTTCTTT.

The chain has TRBV11-2 and TRBJ2-3; 8 positions agree with TRBD1. CDR1 is SGHAT, CDR2 FQNNGV, per germline. CDR3 length: 16 residues. V dropped 0 bases and J dropped 4; count of bases not matched to a gene: 6. The CDR3 here is CASSLDIAGGPDTQYF. As DNA, the CDR3 is TGTGCCAGCAGCTTAGATATAGCAGGGGGCCCAGATACGCAGTATTTT.

The rearrangement links TRBV5-6 to TRBJ1-6; 10 positions match TRBD1. Germline values: CDR1 SGHDT, CDR2 YYEEEE. The CDR3 contains 15 residues. V dropped 4 bases and J dropped 10; count of bases not matched to a gene: 8. The CDR3 DNA reads as TGTGCCAGCAGCCCAGGACAGGGGGAAGGATCACCCCTCCACTTT. It specifies CASSPGQGEGSPLHF.

The chain is built from TRBV7-9 and TRBJ2-7, with TRBD1 matching 11 bases. The CDR3 length is 16 residues. V lost 3 bases and J lost 5; bases outside the gene matches: 9. The germline CDR1 and CDR2 sequences are SEHNR and FQNEAQ (reference sequence). In nucleotides, the CDR3 is TGTGCCAGCAGCTTCCCCATGGGACAGGGGGGCCACGAGCAGTACTTC. Its protein product is CASSFPMGQGGHEQYF.

The V gene is TRBV4-1, the J gene TRBJ2-5, with D unclear. The CDR3 has 14 residues. The V end was cut by 3 bases, the J end by 9 bases, with 17 bases between. Per germline, CDR1 MGHRA and CDR2 YSYEKL. The CDR3 loop is CASSHANPPVAQYF. The CDR3 DNA reads as TGCGCCAGCAGCCACGCTAACCCCCCGGTGGCCCAGTACTTC.

This rearrangement joins TRBV4-1 to TRBJ1-2, with D maybe TRBD1 (6 bases). Per germline, CDR1 MGHRA and CDR2 YSYEKL. V shed 1 base and J shed 2 bases, with 17 bases lying between them. This CDR3 contains 17 residues. The CDR3 bases are TGCGCCAGCAGCCAAGTGGAAATTCAGGGGCCAAACTATGGCTACACCTTC. It codes for CASSQVEIQGPNYGYTF.

The rearrangement links TRBV2 to TRBJ2-5; D may correspond to TRBD1 or TRBD2 (5 bases each). The germline CDR1 and CDR2 sequences are SNHLY and FYNNEI. The CDR3 extends over 14 amino acids. The V end was cut by 4 bases, the J end by 5 bases, with 14 bases between. CDR3 coding DNA: TGTGCCAGCAGTGTTGGGGGAGCGGTCGAGACCCAGTACTTC. Amino acid sequence: CASSVGGAVETQYF.

The sample holds one count of this clone. This rearrangement joins TRBV5-1 to TRBJ2-5, with D tentatively TRBD1 (5 bases). CDR1 is SGHRS and CDR2 is YFSETQ in the germline V gene. Trimming removed 2 bases from V and 5 bases from J, with 10 bases in between. The CDR3 spans 13 residues. The CDR3 reads CASSLLGPETQYF. DNA for the CDR3: TGCGCCAGCAGCTTATTGGGGCCGGAGACCCAGTACTTC. Using reference TRBV5-1 and TRBJ2-5 for the parts outside the CDR3, the full variable domain is KAGVTQTPRYLIKTRGQQVTLSCSPISGHRSVSWYQQTPGQGLQFLFEYFSETQRNKGNFPGRFSGRQFSNSRSEMNVSTLELGDSALYLCASSLLGPETQYFGPGTRLLVL.

V usage is TRBV27 and J usage is TRBJ2-2; the match to TRBD2 covers 10 bases. The CDR3 totals 15 residues. The trim removed 4 bases at V and 6 bases at J, leaving 5 bases unmatched. Germline CDR1 is MNHEY and CDR2 is SMNVEV (reference sequence). CDR3 DNA sequence: TGTGCCAGCAGTTCTAGCGGGGGCTATGCCGGGGAGCTGTTTTTT. Its translation: CASSSSGGYAGELFF.